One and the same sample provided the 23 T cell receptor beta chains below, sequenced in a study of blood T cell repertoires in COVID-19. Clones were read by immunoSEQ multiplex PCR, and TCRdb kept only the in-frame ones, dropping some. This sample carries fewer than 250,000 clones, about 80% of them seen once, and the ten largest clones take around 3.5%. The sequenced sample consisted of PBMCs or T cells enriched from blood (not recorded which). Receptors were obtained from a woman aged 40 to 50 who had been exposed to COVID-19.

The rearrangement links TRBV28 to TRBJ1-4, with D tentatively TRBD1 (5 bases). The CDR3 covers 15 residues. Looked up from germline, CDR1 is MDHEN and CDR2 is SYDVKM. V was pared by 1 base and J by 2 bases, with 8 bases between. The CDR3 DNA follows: TGTGCCAGCAGTTTATTGGGGGGGACTAATGAAAAACTGTTTTTT. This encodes CASSLLGGTNEKLFF.

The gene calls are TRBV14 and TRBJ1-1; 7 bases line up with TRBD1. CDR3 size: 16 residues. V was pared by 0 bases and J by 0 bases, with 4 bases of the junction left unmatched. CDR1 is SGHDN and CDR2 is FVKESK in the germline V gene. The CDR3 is CASSQDKGQLNTEAFF. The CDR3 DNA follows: TGTGCCAGCAGCCAAGACAAGGGACAGTTGAACACTGAAGCTTTCTTT.

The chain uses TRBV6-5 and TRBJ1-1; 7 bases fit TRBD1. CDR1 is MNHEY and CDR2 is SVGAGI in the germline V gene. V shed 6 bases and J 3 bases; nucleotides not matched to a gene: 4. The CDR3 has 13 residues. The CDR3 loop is CASRRGRDTEAFF. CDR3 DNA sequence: TGTGCCAGCAGAAGGGGGCGCGACACTGAAGCTTTCTTT.

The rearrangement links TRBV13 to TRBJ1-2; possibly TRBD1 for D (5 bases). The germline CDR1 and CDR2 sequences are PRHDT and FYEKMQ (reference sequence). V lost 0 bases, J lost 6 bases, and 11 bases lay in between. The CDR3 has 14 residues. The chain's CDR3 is CASSLGTVSHGYTF. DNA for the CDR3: TGTGCCAGCAGCTTAGGGACAGTTTCCCATGGCTACACCTTC.

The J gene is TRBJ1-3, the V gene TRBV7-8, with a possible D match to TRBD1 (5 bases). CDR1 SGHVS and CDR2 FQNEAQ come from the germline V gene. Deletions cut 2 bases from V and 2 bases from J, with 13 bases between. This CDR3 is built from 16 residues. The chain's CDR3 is CASSLSGLLAGNTIYF. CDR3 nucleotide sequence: TGTGCCAGCAGCTTATCAGGGCTCCTCGCTGGAAACACCATATATTTT.

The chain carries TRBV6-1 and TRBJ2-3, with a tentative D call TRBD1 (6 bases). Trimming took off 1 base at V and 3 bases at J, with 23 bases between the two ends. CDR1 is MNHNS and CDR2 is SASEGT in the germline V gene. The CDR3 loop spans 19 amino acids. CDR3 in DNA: TGTGCCAGCAGTGAAGACTTTCTGTTCAGGGGATCGGTAACAGATACGCAGTATTTT. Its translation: CASSEDFLFRGSVTDTQYF.

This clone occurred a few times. The DNA of the CDR3 is TGTGCCAGCAGTTCTGTAGCGGGGGTCTCCTACAATGAGCAGTTCTTC. Its translation: CASSSVAGVSYNEQFF. The J gene is TRBJ2-1, the V gene TRBV28; 9 bases map to TRBD2. The CDR3 has 16 residues. The ends lost 4 bases at V and 0 bases at J; junction bases unmatched: 4. The germline CDR1 and CDR2 sequences are MDHEN and SYDVKM. Combining the CDR3 with reference TRBV28 and TRBJ2-1 gives the whole variable domain DVKVTQSSRYLVKRTGEKVFLECVQDMDHENMFWYRQDPGLGLRLIYFSYDVKMKEKGDIPEGYSVSREKKERFSLILESASTNQTSMYLCASSSVAGVSYNEQFFGPGTRLTVL.

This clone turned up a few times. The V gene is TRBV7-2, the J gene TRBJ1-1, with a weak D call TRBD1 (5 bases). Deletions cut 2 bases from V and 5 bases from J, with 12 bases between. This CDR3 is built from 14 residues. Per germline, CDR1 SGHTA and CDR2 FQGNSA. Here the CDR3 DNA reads TGTGCCAGCAGCTTAAGCCAGGGTGAGACTGAAGCTTTCTTT. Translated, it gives CASSLSQGETEAFF.

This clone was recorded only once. The CDR3 nucleotides are TGTGCCAGCAGGCCGGGACAGCTAGAATACGAGCAGTACTTC. It translates to CASRPGQLEYEQYF. The genes are TRBV6-5 and TRBJ2-7; 7 positions match TRBD1. Germline CDR1 MNHEY, CDR2 SVGAGI. V lost 6 bases, J lost 4 bases, and 9 bases stayed unmatched. This CDR3 spans 14 amino acids.

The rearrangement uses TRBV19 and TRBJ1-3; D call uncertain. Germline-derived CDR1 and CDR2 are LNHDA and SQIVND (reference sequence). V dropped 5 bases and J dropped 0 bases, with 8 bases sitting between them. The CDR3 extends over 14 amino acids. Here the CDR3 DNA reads TGTGCCAGTAGTCAGGTGCGCTCTGGAAACACCATATATTTT. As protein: CASSQVRSGNTIYF. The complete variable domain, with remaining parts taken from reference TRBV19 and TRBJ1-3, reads DGGITQSPKYLFRKEGQNVTLSCEQNLNHDAMYWYRQDPGQGLRLIYYSQIVNDFQKGDIAEGYSVSREKKESFPLTVTSAQKNPTAFYLCASSQVRSGNTIYFGEGSWLTVV.

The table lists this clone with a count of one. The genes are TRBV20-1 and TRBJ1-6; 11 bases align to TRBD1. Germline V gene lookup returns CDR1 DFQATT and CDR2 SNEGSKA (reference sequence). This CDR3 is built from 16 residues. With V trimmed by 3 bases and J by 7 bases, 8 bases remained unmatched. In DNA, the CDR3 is TGCAGTGCTAGTCGGGACAGGGGGTCGCGGAATTCACCCCTCCACTTT. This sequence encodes CSASRDRGSRNSPLHF.

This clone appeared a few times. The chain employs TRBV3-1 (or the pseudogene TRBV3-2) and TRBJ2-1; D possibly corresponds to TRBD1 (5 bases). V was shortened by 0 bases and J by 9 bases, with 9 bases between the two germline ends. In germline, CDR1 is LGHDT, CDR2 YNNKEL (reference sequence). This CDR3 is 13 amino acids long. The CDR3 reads CASSQDTRGEQFF. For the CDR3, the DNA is TGTGCCAGCAGCCAAGATACAAGGGGTGAGCAGTTCTTC.

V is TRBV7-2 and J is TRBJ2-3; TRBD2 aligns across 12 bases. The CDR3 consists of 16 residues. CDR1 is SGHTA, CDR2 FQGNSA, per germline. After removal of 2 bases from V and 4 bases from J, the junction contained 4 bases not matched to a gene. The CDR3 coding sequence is TGTGCCAGCAGCTTAACTAGCGGGGGGAGGTCAGATACGCAGTATTTT. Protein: CASSLTSGGRSDTQYF.

CDR3 amino acids: CASSSSPWGGRDTEAFF. The DNA of the CDR3 is TGTGCCAGCAGTTCCTCCCCCTGGGGGGGGCGGGACACTGAAGCTTTCTTT. J is TRBJ1-1 and V is TRBV28; D may be TRBD1 (6 bases). Trimming pared 4 bases from V and 3 bases from J, leaving 21 bases between. The CDR3 is 17 amino acids. Germline loops: CDR1 MDHEN, CDR2 SYDVKM.

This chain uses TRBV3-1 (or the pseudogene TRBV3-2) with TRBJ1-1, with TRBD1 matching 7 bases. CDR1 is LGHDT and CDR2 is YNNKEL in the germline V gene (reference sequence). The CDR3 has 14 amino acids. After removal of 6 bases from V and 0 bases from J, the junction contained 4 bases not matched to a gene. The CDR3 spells CASSPDRVNTEAFF. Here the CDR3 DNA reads TGTGCCAGCAGTCCCGACAGGGTGAACACTGAAGCTTTCTTT.

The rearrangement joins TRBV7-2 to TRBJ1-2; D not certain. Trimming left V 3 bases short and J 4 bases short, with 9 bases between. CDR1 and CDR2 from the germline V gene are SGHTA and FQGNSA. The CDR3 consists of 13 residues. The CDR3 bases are TGTGCCAGCAGCTTTGAGGCCTTCTATGGCTACACCTTC. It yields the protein CASSFEAFYGYTF.

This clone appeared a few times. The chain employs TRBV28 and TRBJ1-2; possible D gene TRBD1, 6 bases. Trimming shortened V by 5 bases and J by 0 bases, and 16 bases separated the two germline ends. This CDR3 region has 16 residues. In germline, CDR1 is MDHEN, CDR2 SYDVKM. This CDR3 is CASSPRRGKANYGYTF. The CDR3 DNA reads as TGTGCCAGCAGTCCACGAAGGGGGAAAGCTAACTATGGCTACACCTTC.

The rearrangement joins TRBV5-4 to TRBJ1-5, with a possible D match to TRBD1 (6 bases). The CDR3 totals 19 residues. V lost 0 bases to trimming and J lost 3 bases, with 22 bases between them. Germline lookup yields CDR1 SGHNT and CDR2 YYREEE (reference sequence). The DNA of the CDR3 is TGTGCCAGCAGCTTGGGGGGCGCAGGTCCCACAGGGTCCAATCAGCCCCAGCATTTT. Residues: CASSLGGAGPTGSNQPQHF.

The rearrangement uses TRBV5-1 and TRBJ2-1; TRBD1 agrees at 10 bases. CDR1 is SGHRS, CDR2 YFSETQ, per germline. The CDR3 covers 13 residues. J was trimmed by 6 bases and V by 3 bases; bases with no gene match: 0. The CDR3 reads CASSWDRGNEQFF. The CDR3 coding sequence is TGCGCCAGCAGCTGGGACAGGGGCAATGAGCAGTTCTTC.

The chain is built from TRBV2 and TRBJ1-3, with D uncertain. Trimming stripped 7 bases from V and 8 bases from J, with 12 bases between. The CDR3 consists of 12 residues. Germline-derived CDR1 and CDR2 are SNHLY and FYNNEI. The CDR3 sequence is CASTESVDTIYF. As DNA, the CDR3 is TGTGCCAGCACCGAATCGGTGGACACCATATATTTT.

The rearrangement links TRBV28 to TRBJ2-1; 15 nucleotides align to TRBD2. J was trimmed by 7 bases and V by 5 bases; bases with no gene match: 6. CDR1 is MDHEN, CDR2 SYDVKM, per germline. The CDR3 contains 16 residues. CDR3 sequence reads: CASSTTGTSGGNEQFF. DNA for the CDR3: TGTGCCAGCAGTACTACCGGGACTAGCGGGGGGAATGAGCAGTTCTTC. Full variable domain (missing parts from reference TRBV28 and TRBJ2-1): DVKVTQSSRYLVKRTGEKVFLECVQDMDHENMFWYRQDPGLGLRLIYFSYDVKMKEKGDIPEGYSVSREKKERFSLILESASTNQTSMYLCASSTTGTSGGNEQFFGPGTRLTVL.

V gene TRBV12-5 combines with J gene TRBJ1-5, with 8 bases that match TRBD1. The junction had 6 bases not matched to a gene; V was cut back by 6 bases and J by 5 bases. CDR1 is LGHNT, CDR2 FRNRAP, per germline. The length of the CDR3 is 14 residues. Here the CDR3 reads CASGTGGVYQPQHF. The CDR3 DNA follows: TGTGCTAGTGGCACAGGGGGGGTGTATCAGCCCCAGCATTTT.

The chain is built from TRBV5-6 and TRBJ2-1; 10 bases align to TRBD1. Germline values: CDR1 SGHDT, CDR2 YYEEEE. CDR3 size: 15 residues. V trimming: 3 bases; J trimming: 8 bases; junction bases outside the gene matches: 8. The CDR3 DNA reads TGTGCCAGCAGCTGGGCCGGGACAGGGGAGGATGAGCAGTTCTTC. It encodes CASSWAGTGEDEQFF. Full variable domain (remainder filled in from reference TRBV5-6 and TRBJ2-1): DAGVTQSPTHLIKTRGQQVTLRCSPKSGHDTVSWYQQALGQGPQFIFQYYEEEERQRGNFPDRFSGHQFPNYSSELNVNALLLGDSALYLCASSWAGTGEDEQFFGPGTRLTVL.